This TCR beta chain was recorded in a study of cytomegalovirus exposure and HLA in healthy donors. Study results and caveats: In a later analysis, about 17,000 TCR beta sequences were associated with HLA alleles at 0.05 false discovery rate. The productive fraction for most TCR beta V segments was about 90% or about 30% in an earlier analysis.

The PCR contained 60 Vbeta and 13 Jbeta primers. Generated by immunoSEQ multiplex PCR, the TCRdb table keeps only in-frame clones and is missing some. The repertoire holds about 130,000 clones, with around 86% as singletons. Worth noting for this clone: The target antigen is unknown.

The junction had 8 bases not matched to a gene; V was cut back by 1 base and J by 7 bases. The CDR3 loop spans 16 amino acids. Germline lookup yields CDR1 MNHEY and CDR2 SVGAGI. The sequenced sample was PBMCs. The clonotype originates from a man in his late teens or twenties in good health and CMV-seronegative. This rearrangement joins TRBV6-5 to TRBJ1-2; 11 nucleotides match TRBD1. Here the CDR3 reads CASSYFLGTGGIGYTF. CDR3 bases: TGTGCCAGCAGTTACTTCTTAGGGACAGGGGGTATTGGCTACACCTTC.